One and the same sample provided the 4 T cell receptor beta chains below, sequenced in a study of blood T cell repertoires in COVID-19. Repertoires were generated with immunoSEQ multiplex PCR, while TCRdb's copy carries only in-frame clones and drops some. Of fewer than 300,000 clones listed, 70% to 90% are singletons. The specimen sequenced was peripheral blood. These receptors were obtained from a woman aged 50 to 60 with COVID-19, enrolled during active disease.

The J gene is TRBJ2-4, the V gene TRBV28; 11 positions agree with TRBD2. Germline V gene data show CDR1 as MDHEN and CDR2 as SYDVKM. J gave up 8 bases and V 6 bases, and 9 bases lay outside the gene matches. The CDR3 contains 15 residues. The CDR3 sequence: CASRIKLAGDHIQYF. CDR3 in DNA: TGTGCCAGCAGGATCAAACTAGCGGGAGATCACATTCAGTACTTC.

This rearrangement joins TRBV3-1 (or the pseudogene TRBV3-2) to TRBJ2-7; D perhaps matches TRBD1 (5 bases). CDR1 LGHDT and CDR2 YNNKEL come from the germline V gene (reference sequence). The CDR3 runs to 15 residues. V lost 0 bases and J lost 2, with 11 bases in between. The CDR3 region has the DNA TGTGCCAGCAGCCAAGACCCCAAAGGGGCCTACGAGCAGTACTTC. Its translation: CASSQDPKGAYEQYF.

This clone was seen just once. Written as DNA, the CDR3 is TGTGCCAGCAGTGCTCTTTTTTCTGGAAACACCATATATTTT. It translates to CASSALFSGNTIYF. The chain recombines TRBV2 with TRBJ1-3; D is unclear. This CDR3 spans 14 amino acids. CDR1 and CDR2 from the germline V gene are SNHLY and FYNNEI. Trimming took 4 bases from V and 1 from J, leaving 8 bases between them.

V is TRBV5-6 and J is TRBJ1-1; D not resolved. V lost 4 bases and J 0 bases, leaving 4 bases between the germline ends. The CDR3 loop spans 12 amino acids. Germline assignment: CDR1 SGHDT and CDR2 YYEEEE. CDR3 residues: CASSVMNTEAFF. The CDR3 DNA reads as TGTGCCAGCAGCGTAATGAACACTGAAGCTTTCTTT.